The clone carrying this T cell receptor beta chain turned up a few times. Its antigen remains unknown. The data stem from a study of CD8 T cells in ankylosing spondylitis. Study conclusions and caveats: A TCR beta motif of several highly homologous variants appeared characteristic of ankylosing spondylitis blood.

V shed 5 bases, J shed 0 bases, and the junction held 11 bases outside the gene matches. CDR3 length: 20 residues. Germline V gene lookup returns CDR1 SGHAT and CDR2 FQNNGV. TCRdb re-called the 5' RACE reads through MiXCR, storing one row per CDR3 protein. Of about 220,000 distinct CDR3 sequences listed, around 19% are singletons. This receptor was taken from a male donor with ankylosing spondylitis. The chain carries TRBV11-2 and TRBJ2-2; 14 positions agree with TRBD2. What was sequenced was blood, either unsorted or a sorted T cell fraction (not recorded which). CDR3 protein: CASSDHAGTSGSANTGELFF. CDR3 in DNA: TGTGCCAGCAGCGACCATGCCGGGACTAGCGGGAGTGCGAACACCGGGGAGCTGTTTTTT.